Included here is one T cell receptor beta chain sequence, with context. Its antigen remains unknown. Germline-derived CDR1 and CDR2 are MRHNA and SNTAGT. The ends lost 2 bases at V and 6 bases at J; junction bases unmatched: 3. The CDR3 contains 13 residues. The data belong to a study of T cell responses to AZD1222 COVID-19 vaccine. General study points: Repertoire samples came only from after the peak T cell response. Baseline serology detected seropositivity in only five or six AZD1222 recipients.

This table comes from immunoSEQ multiplex PCR, and its TCRdb copy is limited to in-frame clones, with some not included. The sample shows about 120,000 clones, about 89% of them seen only once. This receptor was taken from an adult in good health. Material: peripheral blood, obtained on day 0 of AZD1222 vaccination. V and J are TRBV6-4 and TRBJ1-2; 7 nucleotides match TRBD1. The CDR3 DNA follows: TGTGCCAGCAGTGACGCACAGGGGAATGGCTACACCTTC. Translating gives CASSDAQGNGYTF.